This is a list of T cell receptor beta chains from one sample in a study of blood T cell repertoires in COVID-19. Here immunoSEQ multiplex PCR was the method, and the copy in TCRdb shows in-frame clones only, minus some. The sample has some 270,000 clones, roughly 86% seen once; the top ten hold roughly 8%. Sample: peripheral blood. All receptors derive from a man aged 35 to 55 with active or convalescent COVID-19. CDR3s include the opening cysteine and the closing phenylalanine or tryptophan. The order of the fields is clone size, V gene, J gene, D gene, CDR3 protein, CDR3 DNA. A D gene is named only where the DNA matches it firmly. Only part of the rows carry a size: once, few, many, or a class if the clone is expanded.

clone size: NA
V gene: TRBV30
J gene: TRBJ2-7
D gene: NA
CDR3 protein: CAWSVGQGFEQYF
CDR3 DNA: TGTGCCTGGAGTGTCGGTCAGGGCTTCGAGCAGTACTTC

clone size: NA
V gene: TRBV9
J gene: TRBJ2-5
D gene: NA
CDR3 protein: CASSVATGETQYF
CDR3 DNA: TGTGCCAGCAGCGTAGCTACCGGGGAGACCCAGTACTTC

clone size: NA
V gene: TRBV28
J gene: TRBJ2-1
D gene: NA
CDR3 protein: CASTPAQNTRTHEQFF
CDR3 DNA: TGTGCCAGCACCCCCGCACAGAATACAAGAACCCATGAGCAGTTCTTC

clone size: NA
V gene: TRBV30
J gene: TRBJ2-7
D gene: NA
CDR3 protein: CAWSVKGGEQYF
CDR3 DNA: TGTGCCTGGAGTGTAAAAGGAGGGGAGCAGTACTTC

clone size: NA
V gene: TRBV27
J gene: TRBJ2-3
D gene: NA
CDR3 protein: CASSLGGSTDTQYF
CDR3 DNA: TGTGCCAGCAGTCTGGGGGGTAGCACAGATACGCAGTATTTT

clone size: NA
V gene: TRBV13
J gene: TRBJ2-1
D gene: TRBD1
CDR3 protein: CASSLAGQGSSYNEQFF
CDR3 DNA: TGTGCCAGCAGCTTGGCCGGACAGGGGAGCTCCTACAATGAGCAGTTCTTC

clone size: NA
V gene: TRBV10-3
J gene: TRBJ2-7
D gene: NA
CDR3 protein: CAIWTPLGSYEQYF
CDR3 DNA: TGTGCCATCTGGACACCCCTAGGCTCCTACGAGCAGTACTTC

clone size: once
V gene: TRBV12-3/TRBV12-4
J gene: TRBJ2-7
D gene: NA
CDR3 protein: CASSFTYEQYF
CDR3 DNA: TGTGCCAGCAGTTTTACCTACGAGCAGTACTTC

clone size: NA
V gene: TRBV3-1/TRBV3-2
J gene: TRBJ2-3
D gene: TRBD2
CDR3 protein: CASSPSGAITDTQYF
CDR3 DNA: TGTGCCAGCAGTCCTAGCGGGGCGATCACAGATACGCAGTATTTT

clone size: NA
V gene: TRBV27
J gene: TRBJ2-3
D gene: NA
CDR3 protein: CASSPPEYF
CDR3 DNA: TGTGCCAGCAGTCCCCCCGAGTATTTT

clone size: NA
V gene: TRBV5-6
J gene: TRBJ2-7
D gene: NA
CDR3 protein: CASSQGKSYEQYF
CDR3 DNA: TGTGCCAGCAGCCAGGGGAAATCCTACGAGCAGTACTTC

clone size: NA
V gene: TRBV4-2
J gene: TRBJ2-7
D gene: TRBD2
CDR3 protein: CASSQEKQLAGILGQYF
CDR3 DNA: TGTGCCAGCAGCCAAGAGAAACAACTAGCGGGGATCTTAGGGCAGTACTTC

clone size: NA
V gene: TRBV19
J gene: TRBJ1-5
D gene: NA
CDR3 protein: CASSIQGSNQPQHF
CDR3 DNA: TGTGCCAGTAGTATTCAGGGGAGCAATCAGCCCCAGCATTTT

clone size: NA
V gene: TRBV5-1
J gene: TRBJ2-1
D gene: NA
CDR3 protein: CASSSGPGWSSYNEQFF
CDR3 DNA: TGCGCCAGCAGCTCTGGCCCCGGGTGGAGCTCCTACAATGAGCAGTTCTTC

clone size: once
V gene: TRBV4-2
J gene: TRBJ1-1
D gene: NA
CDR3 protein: CASSHLLPMNTEAFF
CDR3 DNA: TGTGCCAGCAGCCATCTATTACCTATGAACACTGAAGCTTTCTTT

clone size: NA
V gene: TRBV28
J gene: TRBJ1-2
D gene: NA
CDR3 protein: CASSLSSGYTF
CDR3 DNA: TGTGCCAGCAGTTTATCCAGTGGCTACACCTTC

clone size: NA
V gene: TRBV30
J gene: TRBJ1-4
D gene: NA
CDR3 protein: CAWSPRAGTYNEKLFF
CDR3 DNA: TGTGCCTGGAGCCCGAGGGCCGGGACATATAATGAAAAACTGTTTTTT

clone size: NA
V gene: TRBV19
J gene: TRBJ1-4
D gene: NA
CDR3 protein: CASSIEDGGSTNEKLFF
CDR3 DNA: TGTGCCAGTAGTATAGAAGACGGGGGGTCAACTAATGAAAAACTGTTTTTT

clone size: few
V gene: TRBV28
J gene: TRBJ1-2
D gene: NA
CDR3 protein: CASTVPGRAGANGYTF
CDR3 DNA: TGTGCCAGCACCGTACCGGGCAGGGCGGGAGCGAATGGCTACACCTTC

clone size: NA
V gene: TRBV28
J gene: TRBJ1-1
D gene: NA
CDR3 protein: CASSPQRRTEAFF
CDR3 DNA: TGTGCCAGCAGTCCACAGAGAAGGACTGAAGCTTTCTTT

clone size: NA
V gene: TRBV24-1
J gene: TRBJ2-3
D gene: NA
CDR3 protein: CATEGGIADTQYF
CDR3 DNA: TGTGCCACCGAGGGAGGTATCGCAGATACGCAGTATTTT

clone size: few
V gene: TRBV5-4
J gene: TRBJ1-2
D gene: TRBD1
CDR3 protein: CASTLMDRANYGYTF
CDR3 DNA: TGTGCCAGCACCCTAATGGACAGGGCTAACTATGGCTACACCTTC

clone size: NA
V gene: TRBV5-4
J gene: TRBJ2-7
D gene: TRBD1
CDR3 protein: CASSSGQTTTQYF
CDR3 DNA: TGTGCCAGCAGCTCGGGACAGACGACGACGCAGTACTTC

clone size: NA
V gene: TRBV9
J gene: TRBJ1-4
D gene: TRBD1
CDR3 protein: CASSATGTVNEKLFF
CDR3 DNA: TGTGCCAGCAGCGCAACCGGGACAGTTAATGAAAAACTGTTTTTT

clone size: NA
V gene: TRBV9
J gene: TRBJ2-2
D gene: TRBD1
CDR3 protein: CASSVAPGGATGELFF
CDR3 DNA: TGTGCCAGCAGCGTAGCCCCAGGGGGAGCCACCGGGGAGCTGTTTTTT

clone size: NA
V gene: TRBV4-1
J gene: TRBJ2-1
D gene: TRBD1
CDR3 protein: CASSQEEQGVWNEQFF
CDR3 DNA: TGCGCCAGCAGCCAAGAGGAGCAGGGGGTCTGGAATGAGCAGTTCTTC

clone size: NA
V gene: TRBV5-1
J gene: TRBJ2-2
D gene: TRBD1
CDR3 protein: CASSEQPGQGTGELFF
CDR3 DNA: TGCGCCAGCAGCGAACAACCGGGACAGGGCACCGGGGAGCTGTTTTTT

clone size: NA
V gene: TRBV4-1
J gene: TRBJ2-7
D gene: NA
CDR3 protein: CASSQGLAYEQYF
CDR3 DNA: TGCGCCAGCAGCCAAGGACTAGCCTACGAGCAGTACTTC

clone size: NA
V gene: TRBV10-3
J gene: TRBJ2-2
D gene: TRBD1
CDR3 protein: CAISDLDRGTNTGELFF
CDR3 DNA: TGTGCCATCAGTGATTTGGACAGGGGGACGAACACCGGGGAGCTGTTTTTT

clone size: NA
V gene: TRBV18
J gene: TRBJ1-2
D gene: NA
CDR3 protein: CASSPPNRDDYGYTF
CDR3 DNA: TGTGCCAGCTCACCACCGAACAGGGACGACTATGGCTACACCTTC

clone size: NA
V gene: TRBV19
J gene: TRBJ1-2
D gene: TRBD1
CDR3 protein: CASSRTGGDYGYTF
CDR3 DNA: TGTGCCAGTAGTCGGACAGGGGGCGACTATGGCTACACCTTC

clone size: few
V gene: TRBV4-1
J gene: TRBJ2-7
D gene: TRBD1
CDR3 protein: CASSQEGRTGAREQYF
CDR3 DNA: TGCGCCAGCAGCCAAGAGGGAAGGACAGGGGCTCGTGAGCAGTACTTC

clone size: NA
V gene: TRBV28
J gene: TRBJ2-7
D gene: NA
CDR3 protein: CASSFVYPSYEQYF
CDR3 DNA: TGTGCCAGCAGTTTCGTCTACCCCTCCTACGAGCAGTACTTC

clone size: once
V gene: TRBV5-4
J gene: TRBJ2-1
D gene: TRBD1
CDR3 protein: CASSQRDRGRNNEQFF
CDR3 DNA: TGTGCCAGCAGCCAAAGGGACAGGGGGAGGAACAATGAGCAGTTCTTC

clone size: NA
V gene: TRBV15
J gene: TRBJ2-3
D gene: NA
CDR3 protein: CATSRGLGWSGTDTQYF
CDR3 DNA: TGTGCCACCAGCAGAGGACTTGGATGGTCGGGCACAGATACGCAGTATTTT

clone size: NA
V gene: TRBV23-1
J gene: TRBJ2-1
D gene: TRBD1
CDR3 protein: CASSPPGQGYNEQFF
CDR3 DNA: TGCGCCAGCAGTCCCCCGGGACAGGGCTACAATGAGCAGTTCTTC

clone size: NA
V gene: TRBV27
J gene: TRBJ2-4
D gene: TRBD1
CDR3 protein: CASRNRGDIQYF
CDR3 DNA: TGTGCCAGCAGGAACAGGGGCGACATTCAGTACTTC

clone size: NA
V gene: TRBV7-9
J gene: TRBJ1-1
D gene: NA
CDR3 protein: CASSLPLTEAFF
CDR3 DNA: TGTGCCAGCAGTTTACCCCTCACTGAAGCTTTCTTT

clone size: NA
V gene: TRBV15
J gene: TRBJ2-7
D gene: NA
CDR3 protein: CATSREAASYEQYF
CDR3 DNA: TGTGCCACCAGCAGAGAAGCGGCCTCCTACGAGCAGTACTTC

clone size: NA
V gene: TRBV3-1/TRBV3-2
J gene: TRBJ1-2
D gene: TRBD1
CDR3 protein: CASSQDGGTVYGYTF
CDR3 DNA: TGTGCCAGCAGCCAAGATGGGGGGACAGTCTATGGCTACACCTTC

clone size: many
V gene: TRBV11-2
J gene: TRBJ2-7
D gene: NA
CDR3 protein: CASSLDARGGTYEQYF
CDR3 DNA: TGTGCCAGCAGCTTAGACGCCAGGGGCGGCACCTACGAGCAGTACTTC

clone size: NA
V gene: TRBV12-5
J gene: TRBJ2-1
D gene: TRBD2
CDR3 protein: CASGLPSSGSKYYNEQFF
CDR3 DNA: TGTGCTAGTGGTTTGCCTTCGAGCGGGAGTAAATACTACAATGAGCAGTTCTTC

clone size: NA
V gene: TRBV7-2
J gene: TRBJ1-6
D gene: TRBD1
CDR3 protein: CASSLIWDRGSPLHF
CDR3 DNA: TGTGCCAGCAGCTTAATCTGGGACAGGGGTTCACCCCTCCACTTT

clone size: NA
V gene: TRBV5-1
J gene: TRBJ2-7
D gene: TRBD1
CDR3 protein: CASSPWGRTGDYEQYF
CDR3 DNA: TGCGCCAGCAGCCCTTGGGGTCGGACAGGGGACTACGAGCAGTACTTC

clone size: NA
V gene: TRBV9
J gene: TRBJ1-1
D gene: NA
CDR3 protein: CASSVVGQGFEAFF
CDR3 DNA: TGTGCCAGCAGCGTAGTTGGGCAGGGCTTTGAAGCTTTCTTT

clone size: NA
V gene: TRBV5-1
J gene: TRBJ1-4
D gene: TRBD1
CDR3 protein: CASSYGQDQEKLFF
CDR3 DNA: TGCGCCAGCAGCTATGGACAGGACCAGGAAAAACTGTTTTTT

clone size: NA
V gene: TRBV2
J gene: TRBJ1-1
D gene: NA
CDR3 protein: CASSLITGRTEAFF
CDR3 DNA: TGTGCCAGCAGCCTAATTACAGGGAGAACTGAAGCTTTCTTT

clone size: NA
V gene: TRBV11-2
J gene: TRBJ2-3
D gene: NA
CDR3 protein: CASSLREMTDTQYF
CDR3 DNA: TGTGCCAGCAGCTTACGGGAGATGACAGATACGCAGTATTTT

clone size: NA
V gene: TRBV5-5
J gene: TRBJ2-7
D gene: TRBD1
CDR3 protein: CASSSPGTGIYEQYF
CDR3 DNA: TGTGCCAGCAGCTCCCCCGGGACAGGGATCTACGAGCAGTACTTC

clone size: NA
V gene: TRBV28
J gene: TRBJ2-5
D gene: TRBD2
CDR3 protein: CASRLGLAGGETQYF
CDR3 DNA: TGTGCCAGCAGGCTCGGACTAGCGGGAGGGGAGACCCAGTACTTC